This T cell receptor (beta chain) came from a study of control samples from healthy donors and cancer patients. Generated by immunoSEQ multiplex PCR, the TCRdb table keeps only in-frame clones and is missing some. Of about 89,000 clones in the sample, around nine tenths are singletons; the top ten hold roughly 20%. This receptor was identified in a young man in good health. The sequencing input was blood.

The CDR3 bases are TGTGCAGTAGGCAGCAATCAGCCCCAGCATTTT. Translating gives CAVGSNQPQHF. V usage is TRBV12-3 or TRBV12-4 and J usage is TRBJ1-5; D remains unclear. The CDR3 loop spans 11 amino acids.